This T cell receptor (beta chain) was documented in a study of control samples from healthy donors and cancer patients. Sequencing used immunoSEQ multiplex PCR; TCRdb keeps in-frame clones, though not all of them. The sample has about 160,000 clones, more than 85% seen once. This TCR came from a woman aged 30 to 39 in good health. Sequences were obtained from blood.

The CDR3 protein is CASSLDQAGEGNEQFF. CDR3 sequence (DNA): TGTGCCAGCAGCTTAGATCAGGCGGGAGAGGGGAATGAGCAGTTCTTC. The rearrangement uses TRBV7-9 and TRBJ2-1; 7 positions match TRBD2. Trimming removed 1 base from V and 7 bases from J; junction bases left unmatched: 10. The germline gives CDR1 SEHNR, CDR2 FQNEAQ (reference sequence). The CDR3 totals 16 residues.